These T cell receptor beta chains were read from a single sample in a study of immune characterization of retroperitoneal liposarcoma. TCRdb re-analysed the PCR reads in MiXCR, keeping a single row per CDR3 protein. The table lists about 890 distinct CDR3 sequences, under 35% of them singletons. Sequenced material: tumor tissue. These TCRs come from a male donor with retroperitoneal liposarcoma. Both conserved end residues are part of each CDR3. The order of the fields is clone size, V gene, D gene, J gene, CDR3 protein, CDR3 DNA. D genes are given only for firm matches. A row's size may be missing; if present it is once, few, many or a size class.

clone_size: -; v_call: TRBV6-1; d_call: TRBD1; j_call: TRBJ2-3; cdr3_aa: CASSIQGLSTDTQYF; cdr3_nt: TGTGCCAGCAGTATACAGGGGCTCAGCACAGATACGCAGTATTTT
clone_size: -; v_call: TRBV27; d_call: -; j_call: TRBJ1-1; cdr3_aa: CASSGRLSNTEAFF; cdr3_nt: TGTGCCAGCAGTGGGCGCCTCTCTAACACTGAAGCTTTCTTT
clone_size: -; v_call: TRBV6-5; d_call: -; j_call: TRBJ2-1; cdr3_aa: CASSYRRTGAPQFF; cdr3_nt: TGTGCCAGCAGTTACCGACGCACGGGGGCGCCCCAGTTCTTC
clone_size: -; v_call: TRBV27; d_call: TRBD2; j_call: TRBJ2-1; cdr3_aa: CASSLTSGTYNEQFF; cdr3_nt: TGTGCCAGCAGTTTGACTAGCGGGACTTACAATGAGCAGTTCTTC
clone_size: -; v_call: TRBV7-2; d_call: TRBD2; j_call: TRBJ2-1; cdr3_aa: CASSRTSGAYNEQFF; cdr3_nt: TGTGCCAGCAGCCGGACTAGCGGCGCCTACAATGAGCAGTTCTTC
clone_size: -; v_call: TRBV6-1; d_call: TRBD2; j_call: TRBJ2-7; cdr3_aa: CASSSPPRGSYEQYF; cdr3_nt: TGTGCCAGCAGTTCCCCCCCTCGCGGGAGCTACGAGCAGTACTTC
clone_size: -; v_call: TRBV6-1; d_call: TRBD1; j_call: TRBJ2-5; cdr3_aa: CATDRTGKETQYF; cdr3_nt: TGTGCCACCGACCGGACAGGGAAAGAGACCCAGTACTTC
clone_size: -; v_call: TRBV7-6; d_call: -; j_call: TRBJ2-1; cdr3_aa: CASSSPTFDFYNEQFF; cdr3_nt: TGTGCCAGCAGCTCACCGACTTTCGACTTTTACAATGAGCAGTTCTTC
clone_size: few; v_call: TRBV7-3; d_call: -; j_call: TRBJ2-1; cdr3_aa: CASSPILSSYNEQFF; cdr3_nt: TGTGCCAGCAGCCCAATATTGAGCTCCTACAATGAGCAGTTCTTC
clone_size: large; v_call: TRBV6-5; d_call: TRBD2; j_call: TRBJ2-1; cdr3_aa: CASRLAESSYNEQFF; cdr3_nt: TGTGCCAGCCGACTAGCGGAAAGCTCCTACAATGAGCAGTTCTTC
clone_size: few; v_call: TRBV6-1; d_call: TRBD1; j_call: TRBJ2-5; cdr3_aa: CASSEASGTGQETQYF; cdr3_nt: TGTGCCAGCAGTGAAGCTTCGGGGACAGGCCAAGAGACCCAGTACTTC
clone_size: few; v_call: TRBV27; d_call: TRBD2; j_call: TRBJ2-3; cdr3_aa: CASSPNSGSISSTDTQYF; cdr3_nt: TGTGCCAGCAGTCCTAATAGCGGGAGTATTTCTAGCACAGATACGCAGTATTTT
clone_size: few; v_call: TRBV12-3/TRBV12-4; d_call: -; j_call: TRBJ2-3; cdr3_aa: CASSPLGGSTDTQYF; cdr3_nt: TGTGCCAGCAGTCCCCTAGGGGGTAGCACAGATACGCAGTATTTT
clone_size: -; v_call: TRBV6-1; d_call: -; j_call: TRBJ2-1; cdr3_aa: CASFASAGSEQFF; cdr3_nt: TGTGCCAGCTTCGCATCCGCCGGCAGTGAGCAGTTCTTC
clone_size: -; v_call: TRBV12-3/TRBV12-4; d_call: TRBD1; j_call: TRBJ1-5; cdr3_aa: CASVPVNRDRSGVGQPQHF; cdr3_nt: TGTGCCAGCGTCCCTGTAAACAGGGACAGGTCGGGTGTTGGGCAGCCCCAGCATTTT
clone_size: -; v_call: TRBV6-8; d_call: -; j_call: TRBJ2-1; cdr3_aa: CASSPRRTENNEQFF; cdr3_nt: TGTGCCAGCAGCCCTCGAAGGACGGAAAACAATGAGCAGTTCTTC
clone_size: large; v_call: TRBV6-1; d_call: TRBD1; j_call: TRBJ2-1; cdr3_aa: CASSEGQGAYEQFF; cdr3_nt: TGTGCCAGCAGTGAAGGACAGGGGGCATACGAGCAGTTCTTC
clone_size: large; v_call: TRBV6-5; d_call: TRBD1; j_call: TRBJ2-3; cdr3_aa: CASSPGQPTDTQYF; cdr3_nt: TGTGCCAGCAGCCCGGGACAGCCAACAGATACGCAGTATTTT
clone_size: once; v_call: TRBV3-1; d_call: TRBD2; j_call: TRBJ2-1; cdr3_aa: CASSQAPLAGGGNEQFF; cdr3_nt: TGTGCCAGCAGCCAAGCCCCTCTAGCGGGAGGTGGGAATGAGCAGTTCTTC
clone_size: -; v_call: TRBV6-2/TRBV6-3; d_call: TRBD2; j_call: TRBJ2-5; cdr3_aa: CASSFHTLPGLAGAQETQYF; cdr3_nt: TGTGCCAGCAGTTTCCATACCTTACCGGGACTAGCGGGAGCCCAAGAGACCCAGTACTTC
clone_size: -; v_call: TRBV28; d_call: -; j_call: TRBJ2-3; cdr3_aa: CASSFNLRPSGRTPTETDTQYF; cdr3_nt: TGTGCCAGCAGTTTTAACCTACGCCCCAGTGGCCGGACACCAACCGAGACAGATACGCAGTATTTT
clone_size: -; v_call: TRBV6-1; d_call: TRBD1; j_call: TRBJ2-5; cdr3_aa: CASSARDRGLRETQYF; cdr3_nt: TGTGCCAGCAGCGCCCGGGACAGGGGGCTAAGGGAGACCCAGTACTTC
clone_size: -; v_call: TRBV27; d_call: -; j_call: TRBJ1-6; cdr3_aa: CASSPSGRGTYEQYF; cdr3_nt: TGTGCCAGCAGCCCATCCGGGAGGGGTACCTACGAGCAGTACTTT
clone_size: -; v_call: TRBV6-1; d_call: -; j_call: TRBJ2-7; cdr3_aa: CASSEMVGGFYEQYF; cdr3_nt: TGTGCCAGCAGTGAAATGGTAGGTGGGTTCTACGAGCAGTACTTC
clone_size: -; v_call: TRBV7-2; d_call: -; j_call: TRBJ2-3; cdr3_aa: CASSLDSGGTDTQYF; cdr3_nt: TGTGCCAGCAGCTTAGACAGCGGAGGCACAGATACGCAGTATTTT
clone_size: medium-sized; v_call: TRBV6-1; d_call: TRBD2; j_call: TRBJ2-7; cdr3_aa: CASSPTSGSSYEQYF; cdr3_nt: TGTGCCAGCAGTCCGACTAGCGGGAGCTCCTACGAGCAGTACTTC
clone_size: few; v_call: TRBV6-5; d_call: -; j_call: TRBJ2-7; cdr3_aa: CASSYSAGPPSYEQYF; cdr3_nt: TGTGCCAGCAGTTACTCTGCCGGCCCACCCTCCTACGAGCAGTACTTC
clone_size: few; v_call: TRBV12-3/TRBV12-4; d_call: TRBD1; j_call: TRBJ2-3; cdr3_aa: CASNDRGRTDTQYF; cdr3_nt: TGTGCCAGCAATGACAGGGGGCGCACAGATACGCAGTATTTT
clone_size: -; v_call: TRBV14; d_call: -; j_call: TRBJ2-5; cdr3_aa: CASSQARGKYQETQYF; cdr3_nt: TGTGCCAGCAGCCAAGCTCGGGGAAAGTACCAAGAGACCCAGTACTTC
clone_size: large; v_call: TRBV6-1; d_call: -; j_call: TRBJ2-5; cdr3_aa: CASSTSWYQETQYF; cdr3_nt: TGTGCCAGCAGCACAAGTTGGTACCAAGAGACCCAGTACTTC
clone_size: few; v_call: TRBV4-2; d_call: TRBD2; j_call: TRBJ2-7; cdr3_aa: CASSQDRGGNSYEQYF; cdr3_nt: TGTGCCAGCAGCCAAGATCGGGGGGGTAACTCCTACGAGCAGTACTTC
clone_size: -; v_call: TRBV6-1; d_call: TRBD2; j_call: TRBJ2-1; cdr3_aa: CASSETRDLAGDF; cdr3_nt: TGTGCCAGCAGTGAAACCCGGGACCTAGCGGGAGACTTC
clone_size: -; v_call: TRBV27; d_call: -; j_call: TRBJ2-7; cdr3_aa: CASSTGPYEQYF; cdr3_nt: TGTGCCAGCAGTACGGGACCTTACGAGCAGTACTTC
clone_size: -; v_call: TRBV27; d_call: -; j_call: TRBJ2-7; cdr3_aa: CASSLTRSYEQYF; cdr3_nt: TGTGCCAGCAGTTTGACCCGCTCCTACGAGCAGTACTTC
clone_size: few; v_call: TRBV7-2; d_call: -; j_call: TRBJ2-2; cdr3_aa: CASSSAHGGDKIDTGELFF; cdr3_nt: TGTGCCAGCAGCTCCGCTCATGGAGGTGACAAGATCGACACCGGGGAGCTGTTTTTT
clone_size: large; v_call: TRBV6-1; d_call: TRBD1; j_call: TRBJ2-5; cdr3_aa: CASSESGGIETQYF; cdr3_nt: TGTGCCAGCAGTGAGTCAGGGGGCATAGAGACCCAGTACTTC
clone_size: few; v_call: TRBV6-5; d_call: -; j_call: TRBJ2-2; cdr3_aa: CASSYLGELFF; cdr3_nt: TGTGCCAGCAGTTACTTGGGGGAGCTGTTTTTT
clone_size: -; v_call: TRBV6-1; d_call: -; j_call: TRBJ2-7; cdr3_aa: CASSSGPGPYYEQYF; cdr3_nt: TGTGCCAGCAGTTCTGGCCCGGGACCTTACTACGAGCAGTACTTC
clone_size: large; v_call: TRBV6-1; d_call: TRBD1; j_call: TRBJ2-7; cdr3_aa: CASGDRALYEQYF; cdr3_nt: TGTGCCTCAGGGGACAGGGCTTTGTACGAGCAGTACTTC